This entry features one T cell receptor (beta chain) sequence. The data originate from a study of T cell responses to AZD1222 COVID-19 vaccine. The assay was immunoSEQ multiplex PCR, and TCRdb's table has in-frame clones only and misses some. The sample lists around 150,000 clones; around 95% were seen once. Germline CDR1 SQVTM, CDR2 ANQGSEA. The CDR3 has 13 residues. V dropped 5 bases and J dropped 3; count of bases not matched to a gene: 5. The sequence was collected from an adult in good health. V is TRBV29-1 and J is TRBJ1-1; the match to TRBD1 covers 8 bases. Sequenced material: peripheral blood, taken on day 0 of AZD1222 vaccination. The CDR3: CSVPTGEHTEAFF. CDR3 bases: TGCAGCGTTCCGACAGGGGAACACACTGAAGCTTTCTTT.